The 25 T cell receptor beta chains listed next were all sequenced from one sample in a study of blood T cell repertoires in COVID-19. Using immunoSEQ multiplex PCR, the repertoire was profiled, and TCRdb retains in-frame clones only, with some absent. The data contain about 670,000 clones, 75% to 90% of them singletons. The sample consisted of peripheral blood. The receptors originated from a woman aged 18-30 years with acute or convalescent COVID-19.

The chain employs TRBV20-1 and TRBJ1-2, with 9 bases identical to TRBD1. The CDR3 extends over 11 amino acids. The germline CDR1 and CDR2 sequences are DFQATT and SNEGSKA (reference sequence). The CDR3 loop is CRAGTGNGYTF. As DNA, the CDR3 is TGCAGAGCGGGGACAGGGAATGGCTACACCTTC.

The DNA for the CDR3 is TGTGCTAGTGGTTCGGGACAGGGAGTCTATGGCTACACCTTC. It translates to CASGSGQGVYGYTF. The chain joins TRBV12-5 to TRBJ1-2; 9 bases are a match to TRBD1. Germline trimming cut 4 bases from V and 4 bases from J; bases unmatched to any gene: 4. CDR3 length: 14 amino acids. Germline lookup yields CDR1 LGHNT and CDR2 FRNRAP.

This sequence joins TRBV4-1 and TRBJ2-7; 7 bases are shared with TRBD1. Germline CDR1 and CDR2: MGHRA and YSYEKL. The CDR3 has 14 residues. V lost 4 bases to trimming and J lost 5 bases; unmatched junction nucleotides: 8. The CDR3 region has the DNA TGCGCCAGCAGCCCTCGACAGGGAAGAGACGAGCAGTACTTC. Residues: CASSPRQGRDEQYF.

This sequence joins TRBV2 and TRBJ1-2; 8 bases map to TRBD1. The CDR3 covers 15 residues. J gave up 2 bases and V 4 bases, and 6 bases lay outside the gene matches. Germline CDR1 and CDR2: SNHLY and FYNNEI. DNA of the CDR3: TGTGCCAGCAGTGGGGGCAGGGGGCAAAACTATGGCTACACCTTC. Translating gives CASSGGRGQNYGYTF.

The rearrangement links TRBV6-5 to TRBJ1-2, with D uncertain. Deletions cut 10 bases from V and 4 bases from J, with 10 bases between. The CDR3 has 11 residues. In germline, CDR1 is MNHEY, CDR2 SVGAGI. This CDR3 is CATQRGYGYTF. CDR3 sequence (DNA): TGTGCCACCCAAAGAGGCTATGGCTACACCTTC.

The rearrangement links TRBV27 to TRBJ2-7; the match to TRBD1 covers 8 bases. The germline V gene has CDR1 MNHEY and CDR2 SMNVEV (reference sequence). J lost 1 base, V lost 5 bases, and 7 bases had no gene match. The CDR3 spans 15 residues. The CDR3 loop reads CASSRPTGASYEQYF. The CDR3 DNA reads as TGTGCCAGCAGTCGCCCGACAGGGGCATCCTACGAGCAGTACTTC.

The J gene is TRBJ1-6, the V gene TRBV7-9; 10 bases match TRBD1. Trimming removed 5 bases from V and 8 bases from J; junction bases left unmatched: 6. Germline lookup yields CDR1 SEHNR and CDR2 FQNEAQ (reference sequence). This CDR3 is 15 amino acids long. This CDR3 is CASSPRQGADSPLHF. The CDR3 region has the DNA TGTGCCAGCAGCCCCCGACAGGGGGCTGATTCACCCCTCCACTTT.

The chain carries TRBV9 and TRBJ2-3; 8 bases are shared with TRBD1. V was pared by 3 bases and J by 2 bases, with 5 bases of the junction left unmatched. Per the germline V gene, CDR1 is SGDLS and CDR2 is YYNGEE. The CDR3 is 15 residues long. This CDR3 is CASSETGELTDTQYF. In DNA, the CDR3 is TGTGCCAGCAGCGAGACAGGGGAACTCACAGATACGCAGTATTTT.

This sequence joins TRBV11-3 and TRBJ2-7, with D possibly being TRBD1 (5 bases). The CDR3 length is 12 residues. V was clipped by 5 bases and J by 0 bases, with 5 bases between them. The germline V gene encodes CDR1 SGHNT and CDR2 YENEEA. DNA of the CDR3: TGTGCCAGCAGCACAGGCTCCTACGAGCAGTACTTC. Encoded protein: CASSTGSYEQYF.

In this sample, this clone turned up a few times. This rearrangement joins TRBV5-4 to TRBJ1-1; unclear D gene. Looked up from germline, CDR1 is SGHNT and CDR2 is YYREEE (reference sequence). The CDR3 is 13 residues long. Trimming pared 2 bases from V and 2 bases from J, leaving 7 bases between. The CDR3 sequence: CASSFYSNTEAFF. CDR3 in DNA: TGTGCCAGCAGCTTTTACAGTAACACTGAAGCTTTCTTT.

The chain uses TRBV29-1 and TRBJ2-7, with D possibly TRBD2 on 6 matching bases. The germline CDR1 and CDR2 sequences are SQVTM and ANQGSEA. The CDR3 spans 14 residues. Between the trimmed V and J ends, which lost 3 bases and 6 bases, there was a span of 18 bases. CDR3 protein: CSVEEGRFRSEQYF. In DNA, the CDR3 is TGCAGCGTTGAGGAGGGGAGGTTTCGATCCGAGCAGTACTTC.

The chain employs TRBV2 and TRBJ1-1; D is possibly TRBD1 (5 bases). The CDR3 is 15 amino acids. Germline values: CDR1 SNHLY, CDR2 FYNNEI. V was pared by 2 bases and J by 1 base, with 11 bases between. The CDR3 DNA is TGTGCCAGCAGTGAACAGGCAGGGCCGAACACTGAAGCTTTCTTT. This sequence encodes CASSEQAGPNTEAFF.

This clone came up a few times. The V and J genes are TRBV5-1 and TRBJ1-2; 7 bases match TRBD1. Per germline, CDR1 SGHRS and CDR2 YFSETQ. V shed 0 bases, J shed 4 bases, and the junction held 6 bases outside the gene matches. This CDR3 region has 15 residues. CDR3 sequence (DNA): TGCGCCAGCAGCTTGGCCCTGGGACAGACCTATGGCTACACCTTC. Its protein product is CASSLALGQTYGYTF.

The chain combines TRBV19 with TRBJ2-6; D perhaps matches TRBD2 (7 bases). CDR1 and CDR2 from the germline V gene are LNHDA and SQIVND (reference sequence). The CDR3 covers 16 residues. The V and J ends lost 1 base and 4 bases respectively, with 11 bases between them. The CDR3 sequence is CASSIAGGFGANVLTF. The CDR3 DNA sequence: TGTGCCAGTAGTATAGCGGGGGGCTTCGGGGCCAACGTCCTGACTTTC.

The V gene is TRBV5-1, the J gene TRBJ2-7; D call uncertain. The CDR3 is 13 amino acids. Germline CDR1 is SGHRS and CDR2 is YFSETQ. V was cut by 0 bases and J by 3 bases, with 7 bases left in between. CDR3 in amino acids: CASSLDRNYEQYF. The CDR3 DNA sequence: TGCGCCAGCAGCTTGGATAGAAACTACGAGCAGTACTTC.

The V call is TRBV24-1, the J call TRBJ1-1, with TRBD1 matching over 7 bases. V gave up 5 bases and J gave up 1 base; unmatched junction bases: 6. The CDR3 loop spans 15 amino acids. Germline V gene data show CDR1 as KGHDR and CDR2 as SFDVKD. CDR3 sequence (DNA): TGTGCCACCAGTGCGTCCAGGGGGGCGAACACTGAAGCTTTCTTT. Its protein product is CATSASRGANTEAFF.

This chain links TRBV2 with TRBJ1-2, with D hard to call. Germline-derived CDR1 and CDR2 are SNHLY and FYNNEI. The CDR3 extends over 12 amino acids. Here the CDR3 reads CAIESGETGITF. The CDR3 DNA sequence: TGTGCGATAGAGAGTGGAGAAACTGGTATCACCTTC.

This clone was counted a single time. The J gene is TRBJ1-4, the V gene TRBV7-2; D not certain. The germline V gene encodes CDR1 SGHTA and CDR2 FQGNSA. Trimming pared 5 bases from V and 4 bases from J, leaving 11 bases between. The CDR3 runs 14 residues. The CDR3 sequence: CASSERRINEKLFF. The CDR3 nucleotides read TGTGCCAGCAGCGAGCGACGGATTAATGAAAAACTGTTTTTT.

This clone was recorded only once. The chain carries TRBV5-1 and TRBJ2-7, with D possibly being TRBD1 (6 bases). Germline values: CDR1 SGHRS, CDR2 YFSETQ. The CDR3 contains 14 residues. With 4 bases removed from V and 3 bases from J, the gap between germline ends came to 14 bases. CDR3 region: CASSVTGYNYEQYF. Written as DNA, the CDR3 is TGCGCCAGCAGCGTCACAGGGTATAACTACGAGCAGTACTTC.

The CDR3 spells CATSDLHDFMAGNTEAFF. The CDR3 DNA reads TGTGCCACCAGTGATTTGCACGATTTCATGGCGGGAAACACTGAAGCTTTCTTT. The rearrangement joins TRBV24-1 to TRBJ1-1, with unresolved D. V lost 0 bases and J lost 2, with 18 bases in between. CDR1 is KGHDR and CDR2 is SFDVKD in the germline V gene. This CDR3 is built from 18 residues.

This chain joins TRBV4-1 and TRBJ2-5, with 11 bases lining up with TRBD2. This CDR3 is 16 amino acids long. Germline V lookup: CDR1 MGHRA, CDR2 YSYEKL. The J segment lost 4 bases and the V segment lost 6 bases, leaving 10 bases of the junction unmatched. The DNA of the CDR3 is TGCGCCAGCAGTGCCCTGAAGCTAGCGGGAGGAGAGACCCAGTACTTC. Its translation: CASSALKLAGGETQYF.

This chain connects TRBV27 to TRBJ1-2, with 7 positions matching TRBD1. The CDR3 is 16 residues long. Germline CDR1 and CDR2: MNHEY and SMNVEV (reference sequence). Trimming cost V 5 bases and J 4 bases; bases outside gene matches: 13. The CDR3 DNA follows: TGTGCCAGCAGTCTCTCCCCTCGACAGGGTCTCTATGGCTACACCTTC. Its protein product is CASSLSPRQGLYGYTF.

The V and J genes are TRBV4-3 and TRBJ1-1; TRBD1 matches 8 bases. The CDR3 covers 18 residues. Germline V gives CDR1 LGHNA, CDR2 YSLEER. V lost 1 base, J lost 1 base, and 11 bases stayed unmatched. The CDR3 sequence: CASSQVAEPGTGNTEAFF. The CDR3 bases are TGCGCCAGCAGCCAAGTCGCTGAACCCGGGACAGGGAACACTGAAGCTTTCTTT.

V gene TRBV18 combines with J gene TRBJ1-1; a weak D match, TRBD1 (5 bases). The CDR3 is 15 amino acids. Germline V gene lookup returns CDR1 KGHSH and CDR2 LQKENI. V was shortened by 3 bases and J by 1 base, with 12 bases between the two germline ends. The CDR3 region is CASSPGHDQNTEAFF. The CDR3 bases are TGTGCCAGCTCACCCGGACACGATCAGAACACTGAAGCTTTCTTT.

The chain is built from TRBV29-1 and TRBJ2-2, with D possibly matching TRBD2 (6 bases). The CDR3 is 13 residues long. V shed 5 bases and J shed 1 base, with 8 bases lying between them. Germline lookup yields CDR1 SQVTM and CDR2 ANQGSEA. The CDR3 loop reads CSVSGVNTGELFF. CDR3 nucleotide sequence: TGCAGCGTTTCGGGGGTGAACACCGGGGAGCTGTTTTTT.